Following are 6 T cell receptor beta chains from one sample sequenced in a study of naive and memory T cell subsets. Study observations and caveats: Naive repertoires, especially CD8, held a few larger clonotypes, possibly memory cells re-expressing CD45RA.

These receptors lack a known antigen. Both TRBC1 and TRBC2 were covered by a beta constant-region primer of two equimolar oligonucleotides. Nested alpha and beta constant-region primers with the SP2 primer drove four PCR rounds on ligated cDNA. Via MiXCR, TCRdb re-called the UMI-ligation and nested PCR reads, giving one row per CDR3 protein. The data hold about 100,000 distinct CDR3 sequences, with roughly 15% observed a single time. The sequencing input was naive CD8+ T cells from blood. These receptors were collected from a human donor in good health.

The rearrangement links TRBV20-1 to TRBJ2-1; D may correspond to TRBD1 or TRBD2 (7 bases each). The germline V gene has CDR1 DFQATT and CDR2 SNEGSKA (reference sequence). CDR3 length: 14 residues. V lost 6 bases and J 3 bases, leaving 15 bases between the germline ends. The CDR3 nucleotides are TGCAGTGCCAGGGGGGGGCAGGACTACAATGAGCAGTTCTTC. Amino acid sequence: CSARGGQDYNEQFF.

This chain links TRBV12-3 or TRBV12-4 with TRBJ2-1; D is unclear. This CDR3 is built from 14 residues. Trimming shortened V by 3 bases and J by 14 bases, and 20 bases separated the two germline ends. The CDR3 sequence: CASSFPGSSGWEFF. CDR3 bases: TGTGCCAGCAGTTTTCCTGGCTCCTCAGGTTGGGAGTTCTTC.

This chain links TRBV6-4 with TRBJ2-1; 7 bases align to TRBD2. The CDR3 loop spans 14 amino acids. V lost 4 bases and J lost 7; bases outside the gene matches: 7. CDR1 MRHNA and CDR2 SNTAGT come from the germline V gene. The CDR3 here is CASSVMGGRNEQFF. DNA of the CDR3: TGTGCCAGCAGTGTCATGGGAGGGAGGAATGAGCAGTTCTTC.

The chain has TRBV12-3 or TRBV12-4 and TRBJ2-1; 9 nucleotides align to TRBD1. V was clipped by 6 bases and J by 8 bases; unmatched bases: 8. CDR3 length equals 14 residues. In DNA, the CDR3 is TGTGCCAGCAGCCTGGGACAGGGAATGGATGAGCAGTTCTTC. It yields the protein CASSLGQGMDEQFF.

This clonotype was seen a handful of times. The chain links TRBV12-5 to TRBJ1-1; D uncertain. From germline, CDR1 is LGHNT and CDR2 FRNRAP. Trimming removed 0 bases at V and 1 base at J, with 9 bases between. The CDR3 has 15 residues. CDR3 loop: CASGLVDGRNTEAFF. CDR3 in DNA: TGTGCTAGTGGTTTGGTAGACGGCAGGAACACTGAAGCTTTCTTT.

The chain joins TRBV3-1 to TRBJ2-3; 7 bases match TRBD2. There are 15 residues in the CDR3. The V gene end was trimmed by 3 bases and the J gene end by 2 bases; junction bases not matched to a gene: 5. The germline CDR1 and CDR2 sequences are LGHDT and YNNKEL (reference sequence). The CDR3 spells CASSHLLADTDTQYF. CDR3 in DNA: TGTGCCAGCAGCCATTTGCTAGCGGACACAGATACGCAGTATTTT.